The 14 T cell receptor beta chains given below trace back to one sample, sequenced in a study of shared T cell receptors in the human thymus. Generated by immunoSEQ multiplex PCR, the TCRdb table keeps only in-frame clones and is missing some. The sample lists about 710,000 clones, over 75% occurring once. The same specimen was also included in a second study, on human thymus T cells.

The sequencing input was thymocytes. These receptors all come from a boy less than two years old with a congenital heart defect.

The chain combines TRBV11-2 with TRBJ1-2; TRBD1 aligns across 7 bases. Germline CDR1 reads SGHAT; CDR2 reads FQNNGV. The J segment lost 5 bases and the V segment lost 3 bases, leaving 3 bases of the junction unmatched. The CDR3 totals 13 residues. This chain's CDR3 is CASSLGQSYGYTF. CDR3 DNA sequence: TGTGCCAGCAGCTTGGGACAGTCATATGGCTACACCTTC.

The chain is built from TRBV5-1 and TRBJ1-1; D uncertain. V lost 2 bases, J lost 5 bases, and 19 bases lay in between. The germline V gene encodes CDR1 SGHRS and CDR2 YFSETQ. CDR3 length equals 16 residues. Here the CDR3 DNA reads TGCGCCAGCAGCTTAGGGCAGGTAGCCGGGAAAACTGAAGCTTTCTTT. Encoded protein: CASSLGQVAGKTEAFF.

The gene calls are TRBV19 and TRBJ1-5, with TRBD1 matching 11 bases. The germline V gene has CDR1 LNHDA and CDR2 SQIVND (reference sequence). The trim removed 6 bases at V and 9 bases at J, leaving 19 bases unmatched. This CDR3 has 18 residues. CDR3 coding DNA: TGTGCCAGTAGGGGAACCGGGACAGGGGGGATCCTCGTCGCGCCCCAGCATTTT. Translated: CASRGTGTGGILVAPQHF. The full variable domain, its missing parts supplied by reference TRBV19 and TRBJ1-5, is DGGITQSPKYLFRKEGQNVTLSCEQNLNHDAMYWYRQDPGQGLRLIYYSQIVNDFQKGDIAEGYSVSREKKESFPLTVTSAQKNPTAFYLCASRGTGTGGILVAPQHFGDGTRLSIL.

CDR3 nucleotides: TGTGCCAGCAGCCAGGGGGGGAACACTGAAGCTTTCTTT. Translated, it gives CASSQGGNTEAFF. This chain connects TRBV11-2 to TRBJ1-1, with TRBD1 identical over 7 bases. The CDR3 is 13 residues long. The junction had 1 base not matched to a gene; V was cut back by 5 bases and J by 1 base. The germline V gene has CDR1 SGHAT and CDR2 FQNNGV.

The chain is built from TRBV7-9 and TRBJ2-1, with TRBD2 as a possible D gene (6 bases). The CDR3 runs to 18 residues. Per germline, CDR1 SEHNR and CDR2 FQNEAQ (reference sequence). Trimming stripped 1 base from V and 3 bases from J, with 19 bases between. For the CDR3, the DNA is TGTGCCAGCAGCTTAGTCGAGCGGGTTCGGGGCGACTACAATGAGCAGTTCTTC. Its protein product is CASSLVERVRGDYNEQFF.

The chain employs TRBV13 and TRBJ2-2; the match to TRBD2 covers 11 bases. This CDR3 spans 20 amino acids. Germline V gene data show CDR1 as PRHDT and CDR2 as FYEKMQ (reference sequence). V gave up 2 bases and J gave up 0 bases; unmatched junction bases: 11. CDR3 residues: CASSLKADSGRDSNTGELFF. The CDR3 coding sequence is TGTGCCAGCAGCTTAAAAGCCGATAGCGGGAGGGACTCGAACACCGGGGAGCTGTTTTTT.

This chain connects TRBV28 to TRBJ2-3; 9 bases align to TRBD1. This CDR3 region has 17 residues. Germline loops: CDR1 MDHEN, CDR2 SYDVKM. The V gene end was trimmed by 2 bases and the J gene end by 4 bases; junction bases not matched to a gene: 10. CDR3 region: CASSLVIRDRDPDTQYF. The CDR3 DNA sequence: TGTGCCAGCAGTTTAGTCATCCGGGACAGGGACCCAGATACGCAGTATTTT.

On this clone itself: Other DNA sequences of this sample code for an identical CDR3. V and J are TRBV4-3 and TRBJ2-7, with D possibly matching TRBD1 (6 bases). Trimming removed 0 bases from V and 0 bases from J, with 9 bases in between. The germline CDR1 and CDR2 sequences are LGHNA and YSLEER. The CDR3 has 15 residues. The DNA for the CDR3 is TGCGCCAGCAGCCAAGATAGGGGGAGCTCCTACGAGCAGTACTTC. It yields the protein CASSQDRGSSYEQYF.

The CDR3 reads CASSQGNGYTF. CDR3 sequence (DNA): TGTGCCAGCAGCCAGGGGAATGGCTACACCTTC. The chain combines TRBV7-9 with TRBJ1-2; tentatively, D is TRBD1 (6 bases). This CDR3 has 11 amino acids. Between the trimmed V and J ends, which lost 5 bases and 6 bases, there was a span of 7 bases. In germline, CDR1 is SEHNR, CDR2 FQNEAQ (reference sequence).

CDR3 in amino acids: CASSLQLSGNTIYF. The CDR3 DNA sequence: TGTGCCAGCAGCCTACAGCTTTCTGGAAACACCATATATTTT. The chain couples TRBV7-2 to TRBJ1-3; D not resolved. The CDR3 has 14 residues. Trimming shortened V by 5 bases and J by 1 base, and 9 bases separated the two germline ends. CDR1 is SGHTA, CDR2 FQGNSA, per germline.

The rearrangement links TRBV4-2 to TRBJ2-7; 13 nucleotides agree with TRBD2. The CDR3 totals 16 residues. V was pared by 4 bases and J by 6 bases, with 9 bases of the junction left unmatched. Germline V gene data show CDR1 as LGHNA and CDR2 as YNFKEQ. The CDR3 DNA is TGTGCCAGCAGCCCCGGGACTAGCGGGGCTTGGGGCGAGCAGTACTTC. Amino acids: CASSPGTSGAWGEQYF.

The rearrangement uses TRBV4-3 and TRBJ1-3, with a possible D match to TRBD1 (5 bases). Germline CDR1 is LGHNA and CDR2 is YSLEER. Between the trimmed V and J ends, which lost 0 bases and 4 bases, there was a span of 16 bases. There are 17 residues in the CDR3. CDR3 in amino acids: CASSQDAGVNLGNTIYF. In DNA form, the CDR3 reads TGCGCCAGCAGCCAAGATGCGGGGGTAAATCTCGGAAACACCATATATTTT.

The CDR3 DNA is TGTGCCACCAGCAGAGTACTAGCGGGGTACCAAGAGACCCAGTACTTC. This encodes CATSRVLAGYQETQYF. This sequence joins TRBV15 and TRBJ2-5; 10 nucleotides match TRBD2. The length of the CDR3 is 16 residues. V dropped 1 base and J dropped 0; count of bases not matched to a gene: 2. CDR1 is LNHNV, CDR2 YYDKDF, per germline (reference sequence).

The V call is TRBV27, the J call TRBJ1-1; TRBD1 matches at 9 bases. The CDR3 sequence is 17 residues long. CDR1 and CDR2 from the germline V gene are MNHEY and SMNVEV (reference sequence). V lost 5 bases, J lost 5 bases, and 15 bases stayed unmatched. CDR3 in amino acids: CASSPITGGAWWTEAFF. The DNA for the CDR3 is TGTGCCAGCAGTCCAATCACAGGGGGCGCCTGGTGGACTGAAGCTTTCTTT.